This T cell receptor (beta chain) appears in the sequencing data of a study of control samples from healthy donors and cancer patients. The V and J ends lost 4 bases and 0 bases, in that order; junction bases with no gene match: 9. This CDR3 is built from 17 residues. Germline CDR1 and CDR2: MGHDK and SYGVNS. This clone was picked up one time. The protocol was immunoSEQ multiplex PCR, while the TCRdb copy is restricted to in-frame clones and leaves out a portion. The profile shows 100,000 to 150,000 clones, around nine tenths of them singletons. The V and J genes are TRBV25-1 and TRBJ1-2, with 9 bases identical to TRBD1. The clonotype was recovered from a man aged 50 or older with head and neck cancer. Source material: PBMCs. Here the CDR3 reads CASSGWTGASSNYGYTF. CDR3 sequence (DNA): TGTGCCAGCAGTGGTTGGACAGGGGCCTCCTCTAACTATGGCTACACCTTC.